This T cell receptor beta chain was captured by sequencing in a study of blood T cells in healthy people across ages. Using a J-beta primer mix together with a sample-barcoded 5' primer, a second PCR was run for roughly 7 to 11 cycles. TCRdb reanalysed the 5' RACE reads using MiXCR and keeps one entry per CDR3 protein. Found here are around 940,000 distinct CDR3 sequences, roughly 51% of them singletons; the top ten hold about 21%. The CDR3 covers 18 residues. Germline assignment: CDR1 SGHTA and CDR2 FQGNSA. Trimming at V came to 3 bases and at J to 1 base, leaving 11 bases not matched to a gene. The sequence came from a woman aged 55-70 years in good health. J is TRBJ2-5 and V is TRBV7-2, with TRBD2 identical over 10 bases. The sample comprised blood. CDR3 loop: CASSLRSSGRGVQETQYF. The CDR3, as DNA: TGTGCCAGCAGCTTGAGATCTAGCGGGAGAGGGGTCCAAGAGACCCAGTACTTC.